This T cell receptor beta chain stems from a study of blood T cell repertoires in COVID-19. On the study more broadly: Collection of acute and convalescent COVID-19 samples took place in the United States, Italy and Spain. The analysed material was cDNA or gDNA that came from T cells, B-cell-depleted T cells, or PBMCs.

CDR3 length: 13 amino acids. Germline V gene data show CDR1 as MNHEY and CDR2 as SVGAGI. The germline V and J ends were trimmed by 5 bases and 6 bases, with 13 bases remaining between them. In the original processing: Amplification with reference gene primers provided the estimates of nucleated cell counts. The repertoire was sequenced with immunoSEQ multiplex PCR; TCRdb's copy has only in-frame clones and lacks some. That table supplies the V and J calls and clone size; D and trimming were determined from the DNA. Of 150,000 or so clones listed, approximately 80% are singletons. The material sequenced was peripheral blood. The chain combines TRBV6-5 with TRBJ1-1, with D unresolved. This TCR derives from an older man who had recovered from COVID-19. The DNA for the CDR3 is TGTGCCAGCAGTCCGCAAGCGGCAGCTGAAGCTTTCTTT. It translates to CASSPQAAAEAFF.